The clone carrying this TCR beta chain has more than one count but fewer than ten. Its antigen is undetermined. TCRdb independently ran MiXCR on the RT-PCR reads; one entry per CDR3 protein. The table includes about 160,000 distinct CDR3 sequences, 11% detected once. Between the trimmed V and J ends, which lost 0 bases and 0 bases, there was a span of 5 bases. Germline V gene sequence: CDR1 LNHNV, CDR2 YYDKDF (reference sequence). The CDR3 runs 15 residues. These data belong to a study of response to subunit inactivated influenza vaccine. Findings and limits, study-wide: The authors suggested that few new T cells are recruited per seasonal influenza vaccination.

The genes are TRBV15 and TRBJ1-4; D call uncertain. The clonotype originates from a man between 45 and 60 years old who received an inactivated influenza vaccine. Material: non-naive T cells sorted from PBMCs, obtained 40 to 50 days after vaccination. CDR3 residues: CATSREGATNEKLFF. The CDR3, as DNA: TGTGCCACCAGCAGAGAGGGCGCAACTAATGAAAAACTGTTTTTT.